Shown below are 21 T cell receptor beta chains from a single sample sequenced in a study of shared T cell receptors in the human thymus (dated by TCRdb to about 2021). Library preparation used the immunoSEQ multiplex PCR assay. In its TCRdb copy, this immuneACCESS table keeps in-frame sequences only and misses some clones. Where compared with another copy, unresolved V genes explain less than half of these, and the others have no known cause. Counted in this sample were hundreds of thousands of clones; roughly 90% of them appeared once. The ten biggest clones cover about 0.01% of the sample. These records were also assigned to another study, of human thymus T cells.

The source material was thymocytes. The origin of the receptors is a boy under three years old with a congenital heart defect. Donor details come from another sample of the same person, matched by shared clones.

Here the CDR3 reads CSVGDRAYSVVYGYTF. CDR3 coding DNA: TGCAGCGTTGGGGACAGGGCGTACTCTGTGGTCTATGGCTACACCTTC. This chain joins TRBV29-1 and TRBJ1-2; 9 bases are shared with TRBD1. Germline CDR1 reads SQVTM; CDR2 reads ANQGSEA. V shed 4 bases and J 4 bases; nucleotides not matched to a gene: 13. The CDR3 is made up of 16 amino acids.

The CDR3 protein is CASSGGWTQGEQYF. CDR3 sequence (DNA): TGTGCCAGCAGTGGGGGCTGGACCCAAGGCGAGCAGTACTTC. This chain links TRBV6-5 with TRBJ2-7; a possible D gene is TRBD1 (6 bases). V shed 5 bases and J shed 6 bases, with 17 bases lying between them. CDR3 length: 14 amino acids. Germline V lookup: CDR1 MNHEY, CDR2 SVGAGI.

There are a few counts of this clone. The V gene is TRBV4-3, the J gene TRBJ2-6, with 8 positions matching TRBD1. Germline CDR1 and CDR2: LGHNA and YSLEER. The CDR3 runs 21 residues. Germline trimming cut 3 bases from V and 0 bases from J; bases unmatched to any gene: 16. CDR3 sequence reads: CASSQRYSPGTGVSGANVLTF. CDR3 in DNA: TGCGCCAGCAGCCAGAGATATTCACCGGGGACAGGTGTCTCTGGGGCCAACGTCCTGACTTTC.

This sequence joins TRBV6-6 and TRBJ2-2; TRBD2 aligns across 8 bases. This CDR3 is 16 amino acids long. Germline-derived CDR1 and CDR2 are MNHNY and SVGAGI (reference sequence). After removal of 5 bases from V and 4 bases from J, the junction contained 9 bases not matched to a gene. The CDR3 sequence is CASSGATSDGTGELFF. The CDR3 nucleotides read TGTGCCAGCAGTGGCGCGACTAGCGATGGCACCGGGGAGCTGTTTTTT.

The V and J genes are TRBV9 and TRBJ2-3, with a possible D match to TRBD2 (7 bases). Trimming removed 0 bases from V and 3 bases from J, with 26 bases in between. The CDR3 totals 20 residues. CDR1 is SGDLS, CDR2 YYNGEE, per germline. The CDR3 coding sequence is TGTGCCAGCAGCGTAGCACAGGGAACGCCCAGCAGCGGGATGACAGATACGCAGTATTTT. Its protein product is CASSVAQGTPSSGMTDTQYF.

This chain joins TRBV4-1 and TRBJ2-3, with 8 bases fitting TRBD2. The V gene's germline CDR1 is MGHRA and CDR2 YSYEKL. Trimming at V came to 2 bases and at J to 4 bases, leaving 11 bases not matched to a gene. There are 17 residues in the CDR3. CDR3 amino acids: CASSQPIAGPSPDTQYF. CDR3 bases: TGCGCCAGCAGCCAACCCATAGCGGGACCCTCTCCAGATACGCAGTATTTT.

The CDR3 here is CASSPRGGAGELFF. The CDR3 DNA sequence: TGTGCCAGCAGCCCCCGGGGGGGGGCCGGGGAGCTGTTTTTT. The chain couples TRBV7-3 to TRBJ2-2, with 8 positions matching TRBD2. The length of the CDR3 is 14 residues. V lost 5 bases, J lost 6 bases, and 5 bases stayed unmatched. CDR1 and CDR2 (germline): SGHTA, FQGTGA.

This clone appeared once. The chain combines TRBV20-1 with TRBJ2-5; D unclear. The V end was cut by 7 bases, the J end by 5 bases, with 11 bases between. This CDR3 is 11 amino acids long. Germline V gives CDR1 DFQATT, CDR2 SNEGSKA (reference sequence). The CDR3 nucleotides read TGCAGTGGTCGTCGGGTGGAGACCCAGTACTTC. This sequence encodes CSGRRVETQYF.

This chain uses TRBV7-9 with TRBJ2-7; tentatively, D is TRBD2 (6 bases). Germline V gives CDR1 SEHNR, CDR2 FQNEAQ (reference sequence). V lost 5 bases to trimming and J lost 6 bases, with 14 bases between them. This CDR3 contains 13 residues. CDR3 sequence reads: CASSPEGTFEQYF. CDR3 nucleotides: TGTGCCAGCAGCCCGGAGGGGACTTTCGAGCAGTACTTC.

In nucleotides, the CDR3 is TGTGCCAGCTCACGCGACACATATGAAGCTTTCTTT. Amino acid sequence: CASSRDTYEAFF. The chain is built from TRBV18 and TRBJ1-1; no definite D call. CDR1 KGHSH and CDR2 LQKENI come from the germline V gene. V was shortened by 4 bases and J by 7 bases, with 10 bases between the two germline ends. The CDR3 runs to 12 residues.

V and J are TRBV21-1 and TRBJ2-1; the table assigns TRBD1, which was not confirmed against the DNA. TRBV21-1 is a documented pseudogene. The CDR3 runs to 14 residues. The CDR3 DNA reads as TGTGCCAGCAGCAAAGGTGGGACAACACCCGAGCAGTTCTTC. It specifies CASSKGGTTPEQFF.

The V and J genes are TRBV15 and TRBJ2-5; D remains ambiguous. From germline, CDR1 is LNHNV and CDR2 YYDKDF (reference sequence). The ends were cut back, 5 bases at V and 3 bases at J, with 10 bases in the middle. The CDR3 contains 13 residues. The CDR3 DNA reads TGTGCCACCAGCGAGATCACCAAAGAGACCCAGTACTTC. This sequence encodes CATSEITKETQYF.

This rearrangement joins TRBV14 to TRBJ2-1, with a tentative D call TRBD2 (6 bases). Trimming took off 0 bases at V and 3 bases at J, with 15 bases between the two ends. The CDR3 is 17 amino acids. CDR1 is SGHDN and CDR2 is FVKESK in the germline V gene. This CDR3 reads CASSQDPLAHHYNEQFF. In nucleotides, the CDR3 is TGTGCCAGCAGCCAAGACCCCCTAGCGCACCACTACAATGAGCAGTTCTTC.

This clone has a single count. The J gene is TRBJ2-5, the V gene TRBV4-3, with D maybe TRBD1 (6 bases). Germline V gene sequence: CDR1 LGHNA, CDR2 YSLEER. This CDR3 has 18 amino acids. The V and J ends lost 0 bases and 2 bases respectively, with 19 bases between them. The CDR3 loop reads CASSQDYVGAFPQETQYF. In DNA, the CDR3 is TGCGCCAGCAGCCAAGACTACGTGGGGGCCTTCCCACAAGAGACCCAGTACTTC.

This rearrangement joins TRBV18 to TRBJ1-1; TRBD1 aligns across 9 bases. The CDR3 covers 16 residues. The V and J ends lost 3 bases and 6 bases, in that order; junction bases with no gene match: 11. Germline V gives CDR1 KGHSH, CDR2 LQKENI. CDR3 coding DNA: TGTGCCAGCTCACCTATCCAAAACGGGACAGGGCCTGAAGCTTTCTTT. Translation gives CASSPIQNGTGPEAFF.

This clone has just a few counts. The J gene is TRBJ2-5, the V gene TRBV6-1, with D tentatively TRBD2 (6 bases). V gave up 0 bases and J gave up 2 bases, with 13 bases separating them. The germline V gene has CDR1 MNHNS and CDR2 SASEGT. The CDR3 totals 16 residues. The DNA of the CDR3 is TGTGCCAGCAGTGAAGCGGGGACTTTTAATCAAGAGACCCAGTACTTC. This codes for CASSEAGTFNQETQYF.

The chain links TRBV2 to TRBJ2-4, with 7 positions matching TRBD1. The CDR3 covers 13 residues. Germline CDR1 and CDR2: SNHLY and FYNNEI. After removal of 4 bases from V and 8 bases from J, the junction contained 5 bases not matched to a gene. CDR3 DNA sequence: TGTGCCAGCAGTGCCGACAGGGCTGACATTCAGTACTTC. Translation gives CASSADRADIQYF.

The rearrangement joins TRBV5-6 to TRBJ2-2; perhaps TRBD2 as D (6 bases). CDR1 is SGHDT, CDR2 YYEEEE, per germline. CDR3 length: 15 residues. Trimming took off 0 bases at V and 4 bases at J, with 10 bases between the two ends. This chain's CDR3 is CASSLGGLGTGELFF. In nucleotides, the CDR3 is TGTGCCAGCAGCTTGGGGGGACTGGGCACCGGGGAGCTGTTTTTT.

The gene calls are TRBV19 and TRBJ1-5; D might be TRBD1 (5 bases). Per germline, CDR1 LNHDA and CDR2 SQIVND (reference sequence). CDR3 length: 14 amino acids. V was pared by 8 bases and J by 3 bases, with 14 bases between. CDR3 sequence: CASSDSSSNQPQHF. CDR3 DNA sequence: TGTGCCAGTTCCGACAGTTCGTCCAATCAGCCCCAGCATTTT.

The chain employs TRBV11-3 and TRBJ2-5, with 9 bases fitting TRBD1. The V and J ends lost 0 bases and 1 base, in that order; junction bases with no gene match: 0. The CDR3 is made up of 15 amino acids. The germline CDR1 and CDR2 sequences are SGHNT and YENEEA. CDR3 coding DNA: TGTGCCAGCAGCTTAGAGGGACAGGGCCAAGAGACCCAGTACTTC. Amino acid sequence: CASSLEGQGQETQYF.

The chain is built from TRBV27 and TRBJ1-5, with D perhaps matching TRBD1 (5 bases). CDR3 length: 16 amino acids. V shed 5 bases and J shed 3 bases, with 17 bases lying between them. In germline, CDR1 is MNHEY, CDR2 SMNVEV (reference sequence). For the CDR3, the DNA is TGTGCCAGCAGTCCCACCTGGGGCAGCCACAATCAGCCCCAGCATTTT. Amino acid sequence: CASSPTWGSHNQPQHF.